Sequencing of this TCR beta chain was carried out in a study of cytomegalovirus exposure and HLA in healthy donors. This clone was recorded once. Primers: 60 Vbeta forward and 13 Jbeta reverse. Repertoires were generated with immunoSEQ multiplex PCR, while TCRdb's copy carries only in-frame clones and drops some. This table has some 190,000 clones, around four fifths appearing once. This sequence was found in a man in his forties in good health and CMV-seropositive. Sequencing input: PBMCs.

The CDR3 loop reads CASSIPNQPQHF. CDR3 in DNA: TGTGCCAGTAGTATCCCTAATCAGCCCCAGCATTTT. V gene TRBV19 combines with J gene TRBJ1-5; no firm D call. CDR1 is LNHDA, CDR2 SQIVND, per germline (reference sequence). CDR3 length equals 12 residues. V was trimmed by 3 bases and J by 4 bases, leaving 4 bases between them.